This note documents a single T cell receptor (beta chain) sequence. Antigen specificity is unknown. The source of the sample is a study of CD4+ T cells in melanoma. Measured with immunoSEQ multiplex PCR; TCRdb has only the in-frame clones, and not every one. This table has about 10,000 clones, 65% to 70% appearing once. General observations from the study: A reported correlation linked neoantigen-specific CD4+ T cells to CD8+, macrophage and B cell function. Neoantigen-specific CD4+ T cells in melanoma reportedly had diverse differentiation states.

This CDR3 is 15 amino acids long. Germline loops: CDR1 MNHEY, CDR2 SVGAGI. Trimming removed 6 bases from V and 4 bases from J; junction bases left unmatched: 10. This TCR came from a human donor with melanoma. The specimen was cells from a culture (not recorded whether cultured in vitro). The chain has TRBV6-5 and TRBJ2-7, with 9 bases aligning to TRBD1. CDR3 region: CASRDTGGRSYEQYF. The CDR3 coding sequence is TGTGCCAGCAGGGACACAGGGGGCAGGAGTTACGAGCAGTACTTC.